This TCR beta chain was documented in a study of cytomegalovirus exposure and HLA in healthy donors (dated by TCRdb to between 2016 and 2019). At the level of the whole study: An earlier analysis of several hundred of the donors reported 276 Gb of sequence data and about 120 million unique TCR beta sequences obtained from 180 million or so T cells. An early release covering 550 to 700 HLA-typed donors comprised roughly 300 gigabases of sequencing data and some 79 million unique TCR sequences. Of the roughly 390 genotyped donors, 75% to 85% were placed in the genetic ancestry cluster associated with self-reported Caucasian donors. The study aimed to test whether signatures of past pathogen exposure could be identified by cataloging public T cell receptors. The study profiled the T cell repertoires of 550 to 700 subjects by immunosequencing and related them to cytomegalovirus serostatus. A separate validation cohort of over a hundred different subjects was used in addition to the 666-subject first cohort. High-throughput TCR immunosequencing, statistical association of individual TCRs with disease status, and machine learning were combined to predict cytomegalovirus infection status. A later analysis re-examined previously published TCR beta repertoires from just over 650 donors and added high-resolution HLA genotyping to investigate patterns of TCR occurrence. Rather than drawing on any new phenotypic data, the later analysis identified candidate immune exposures from TCR beta sequences and the way those sequences occurred across donors. In an earlier analysis of about 590 of the donors, high-throughput TCR beta sequencing was used to judge whether each TCR beta V gene segment behaved as functional or pseudogenic. Alongside the repertoire data, information on donor age, sex, ethnicity and CMV serostatus was compiled. In a later genetic analysis, genome-wide SNP genotypes for about 55% of the roughly 700 donors were used, and that subset was treated as a discovery cohort. All discovery cohort repertoires had been generated on a single sequencing platform. HLA typing covered class I and class II loci at four-digit resolution. Typing coverage varied by locus: roughly 629-630 donors for A, B, C, DRB1 and DQB1; more than 500 for DQA1; more than 600 for DPA1; about 450 for DPB1. Roughly 5 DR-DQ haplotypes were handled as single units for association and clustering, since linkage in the cohort was strong. On average, roughly 240,000 unique TCR beta nucleotide sequences were sequenced per donor among more than 350 genotyped donors of the cohort, with 15% to 20% of those sequences being non-productive.

Here is what the overall study found, with its caveats: Compared with the approximately 670-donor mean, donors in an Asian-associated ancestry cluster had fewer N-insertions in productive TCRs, according to a later genetic analysis. Linkage disequilibrium might explain the correlated functional status among segregating V segments, but an unknown experimental factor could not be excluded. Immune exposure information for the cohort was limited to CMV serostatus. In vitro tests confirmed that a few of the cytomegalovirus-associated TCR beta chains recognize cytomegalovirus antigens. Several of the top co-occurrence clusters appeared to be linked to parvovirus B19, influenza, CMV and Epstein-Barr virus, according to a later analysis. Assigning TCR associations to individual alleles was difficult when HLA alleles, especially DR and DQ, strongly co-occurred. A further reported finding was that TCR beta sequences accurately predicted the HLA-A and HLA-B alleles for most subjects in the first cohort. In the study, around 160 TCR beta chains were listed as associated with cytomegalovirus. Across donors, most TCR sequences were observed very rarely, whereas some public TCRs were present in many individuals. In a later analysis, the rate of TCR association differed among HLA loci, with DRB1 alleles having the most associated TCRs and HLA-C alleles having the fewest. A later analysis associated roughly 17,000 TCR beta sequences with specific HLA alleles at a false discovery rate of 0.05. Cytomegalovirus status was reported to be diagnosed by the classifier with high specificity and sensitivity in both the original and validation cohorts. Roughly uniform sequencing depth across donors was assumed in presence/absence analyses, although this assumption may not hold. A cluster of highly shared sequence variants was judged likely to be a technical artifact of the sequencing pipeline. In an earlier analysis of 587 of the donors, most TCR beta V segments appeared in productive rearrangements about 87% or about 30% of the time, broadly matching IMGT annotations. Only TCR beta chains were sequenced in this cohort, and the absence of alpha or paired-chain data limited detectable features. Because counts were too low, under 20 rarely observed V segments, including chromosome 9 orphons, were left out of the earlier analysis of roughly 600 of the donors. An association between a missense DCLRE1C variant and V-gene and J-gene trimming of TCR beta chains was found in a later genetic analysis and replicated in an independent cohort. According to the authors, the approach could potentially be generalized to other disease states and immunological phenotypes. A later analysis found that HLA-associated TCR beta chains were more clonally expanded and had lower generation probabilities than equally common non-associated chains. In a later analysis, most CMV-associated TCR beta chains were found to appear HLA-restricted, with HLA associations seemingly driven largely by CMV exposure. Because the 87-base-pair reads could not distinguish some IMGT-functional V segments, including TRBV6-2 and TRBV6-3, those segments were excluded. HLA typing was unavailable for some donors at each locus, so association tests used only the typed subset.

Trimming costs V 3 bases and J 2 bases, and their ends lie 5 bases apart. In the germline V gene, CDR1 corresponds to SGHTA and CDR2 to FQGNSA. Including the terminal cysteine and phenylalanine, the CDR3 comprises 12 residues. Just CDR3 DNA is preserved here, 36 bases in frame from base 1. The cohort was made up of 500 to 850 healthy bone marrow donors. Cohort members were all nominally healthy when sampled, although unrecorded immune exposures were likely present. The donor was CMV seronegative and belonged to the group of over 350 seronegative cohort members. A peripheral blood sample was collected from each donor, and TCR beta sequencing was performed on peripheral blood mononuclear cells. Genomic DNA extraction from the blood cell samples was performed with the Qiagen DNeasy Blood Extraction Kit. The protocol used for the library was the immunoSEQ multiplex PCR assay. For the multiplex PCR, a mixture combining 60 forward primers for TCR Vbeta segments and 13 reverse primers for TCR Jbeta segments was used. The CDR3 region of rearranged TCR beta genes was amplified from genomic DNA by a multiplex PCR assay. Amplified TCR beta libraries were sequenced as 87-base-pair reads on the Illumina HiSeq System. On the authors' methods: Across the 670 or so repertoires, a later analysis counted roughly 84 million unique TCR beta chains, about 10 million of which were shared by at least two donors. A nearest-neighbor algorithm error-corrected the raw reads and collapsed the reads into unique sequences, merging closely related sequences to remove PCR and sequencing errors. V, D and J gene segments were assigned by aligning CDR3 sequences to IMGT reference sequences. For a sequence to be retained, a match of at least six nucleotides was required to both a V gene segment and a J gene segment. A rearrangement was called productive if the CDR3 had no stop codons and remained in frame with V and J, and every other rearrangement was called non-productive. CDR3 was defined according to IMGT convention as the region running from the second conserved V-encoded cysteine to the conserved J-encoded phenylalanine. In an earlier analysis of 550 to 650 of the donors, sequences lacking an unambiguous match to a single V gene segment were excluded. In an earlier analysis of roughly 600 of the donors, a V segment was called functional when productive rearrangements were above 56.7%, and segregating when the standard deviation between donors exceeded 5%. A statistical classification framework was developed to diagnose cytomegalovirus status using the catalog of TCR beta chain sequences. In a later analysis, TCR nucleotide sequences were compared against IMGT/GENE-DB human TR gene sequences so that V and J genes could be assigned. In a later analysis, CDR3 sequences and most-parsimonious VDJ recombination scenarios were assigned using the TCRdist pipeline. In a later analysis, every TCR beta chain was defined by the combination of its CDR3 amino acid sequence and its V-gene family, and reads without a unique V-gene family were dropped. In a later analysis, approximately 640 highly shared, low-generation-probability nucleotide sequences were removed to address suspected cross-contamination and a sequencing artifact. A later analysis calculated a clonal expansion index for each public chain from normalized within-repertoire ranks of inferred template counts. In a later analysis, generation probabilities were computed using a VDJ recombination model fitted to out-of-frame rearrangements, and the results were checked against IGoR. In a later analysis, TCR-TCR, TCR-HLA and TCR-CMV co-occurrence was scored with hypergeometric tests, and a repertoire-size bias correction was applied to TCR pairs. In a later analysis, false discovery rates were estimated by permuting HLA or CMV assignments 20 times. In a later analysis, co-occurring TCRs were grouped with DBSCAN, and TCRdist sequence similarity was added when clustering was performed within HLA-allele-positive subsets. Repertoires with fewer than 30,000 or more than 120,000 public chains, plus five repertoires with anomalous nucleotide sharing, were excluded from co-occurrence clustering. TCRdb holds this immuneACCESS table with in-frame rearrangements only. Some clones are missing; in checked studies, unresolved V genes explain under half, and the rest has no known cause. V, J and clone size reflect that table, while D and trimming were determined from the DNA. The sample yields about 200,000 clones; about 80% were counted once. Jointly, the top ten make up roughly a sixth of the sample.

About this clone itself: Its specific antigen is unknown. No much larger clone is present one base from it, and per-base qualities are unavailable.

The sample comprised PBMCs. The TCR originated in a man aged 40-50 years in good health and CMV-seronegative. Recombination connected TRBV7-2 to TRBJ2-7; the D gene assignment is ambiguous. This receptor has the CDR3 CASSLHTYEQYF. The bases read TGTGCCAGCAGCTTGCACACCTACGAGCAGTACTTC.